This T cell receptor beta chain was sequenced during a study of blood T cell repertoires in COVID-19. With 5 bases removed from V and 2 bases from J, the gap between germline ends came to 18 bases. The length of the CDR3 is 16 residues. Per the germline V gene, CDR1 is MDHEN and CDR2 is SYDVKM. Participant reports of clinical history set cohort assignment. The data were produced by immunoSEQ multiplex PCR, yet TCRdb's version contains in-frame clones alone and is incomplete. Here the sample spans a few hundred thousand clones, roughly 87% being singletons. Material for sequencing was PBMCs or T cells enriched from blood (not recorded which). The chain has TRBV28 and TRBJ1-1; possible D gene TRBD1, 6 bases. This TCR came from a woman aged 25 to 39 who had recovered from COVID-19. In DNA form, the CDR3 reads TGTGCCAGCAGTCGACAGGACCGCCGAAGAAACACTGAAGCTTTCTTT. It encodes CASSRQDRRRNTEAFF.